A single sample is the source of the 7 T cell receptor beta chains below, sequenced in a study of T cell responses to AZD1222 COVID-19 vaccine. Sequenced by immunoSEQ multiplex PCR; TCRdb stores in-frame clones only, minus some. Among about 220,000 clones listed, 90% to 95% were seen once. The sequencing here drew on peripheral blood, taken on day 0 of MenACWY control vaccination. Source of these receptors: an adult in good health.

This clone occurred once. V is TRBV5-4 and J is TRBJ1-2; the match to TRBD1 covers 7 bases. Germline lookup yields CDR1 SGHNT and CDR2 YYREEE (reference sequence). The length of the CDR3 is 16 residues. Losses at the gene ends were 4 bases for V and 0 bases for J; bases not matched to a gene: 9. The CDR3, as DNA: TGTGCCAGCAGCCCGGGACAGTCCCGAGCTAACTATGGCTACACCTTC. Translation gives CASSPGQSRANYGYTF. Together with reference TRBV5-4 and TRBJ1-2, the CDR3 gives the full variable domain: ETGVTQSPTHLIKTRGQQVTLRCSSQSGHNTVSWYQQALGQGPQFIFQYYREEENGRGNFPPRFSGLQFPNYSSELNVNALELDDSALYLCASSPGQSRANYGYTFGSGTRLTVV.

In nucleotides, the CDR3 is TGCGCCAGCAGCCCCCCCAGGGACAGGGGGGAAAAACTGTTTTTT. Its translation: CASSPPRDRGEKLFF. This chain links TRBV4-1 with TRBJ1-4; 11 bases align to TRBD1. CDR3 length: 15 residues. With 4 bases clipped from V and 8 bases from J, the junction kept 6 bases outside the gene matches. CDR1 is MGHRA and CDR2 is YSYEKL in the germline V gene.

The chain employs TRBV30 and TRBJ1-1, with D unclear. The CDR3 runs to 13 residues. Germline V gene sequence: CDR1 GTSNPN, CDR2 SVGIG (reference sequence). The V and J ends lost 5 bases and 3 bases respectively, with 13 bases between them. The CDR3 is CAWVKDGYTEAFF. CDR3 coding DNA: TGTGCCTGGGTGAAGGACGGATACACTGAAGCTTTCTTT.

V usage is TRBV5-4 and J usage is TRBJ2-1, with 10 bases fitting TRBD2. The CDR3 runs to 15 residues. Germline CDR1 and CDR2: SGHNT and YYREEE (reference sequence). The V segment lost 4 bases and the J segment 6 bases; nucleotides outside the gene matches: 7. CDR3 DNA: TGTGCCAGCAGCGCAACTAGCGGGGTGGGCAATGAGCAGTTCTTC. Residues: CASSATSGVGNEQFF. The full variable domain, rest sourced from reference TRBV5-4 and TRBJ2-1, is ETGVTQSPTHLIKTRGQQVTLRCSSQSGHNTVSWYQQALGQGPQFIFQYYREEENGRGNFPPRFSGLQFPNYSSELNVNALELDDSALYLCASSATSGVGNEQFFGPGTRLTVL.

The chain links TRBV10-3 to TRBJ2-1, with 8 bases that match TRBD2. Germline lookup yields CDR1 ENHRY and CDR2 SYGVKD. Germline trimming cut 6 bases from V and 8 bases from J; bases unmatched to any gene: 3. The length of the CDR3 is 12 residues. CDR3 DNA sequence: TGTGCCATCAGGAGCGGGGGAGATGAGCAGTTCTTC. It encodes CAIRSGGDEQFF.

The chain joins TRBV5-1 to TRBJ1-1; 7 nucleotides align to TRBD1. The CDR3 totals 13 residues. Unmatched junction bases numbered 5, after V lost 2 bases and J lost 7 bases. CDR1 and CDR2 (germline): SGHRS, YFSETQ. DNA for the CDR3: TGCGCCAGCAGCTTCTGGGGACAGCATGAAGCTTTCTTT. It yields the protein CASSFWGQHEAFF.

The rearrangement joins TRBV20-1 to TRBJ1-5; D remains ambiguous. Germline-derived CDR1 and CDR2 are DFQATT and SNEGSKA (reference sequence). V gave up 3 bases and J gave up 2 bases, with 11 bases separating them. CDR3 length: 14 amino acids. DNA for the CDR3: TGCAGTGCTAGTCCCCTGACTGGCAATCAGCCCCAGCATTTT. It specifies CSASPLTGNQPQHF.